This T cell receptor beta chain was sequenced for a study of CD8 T cells in ankylosing spondylitis. This clonotype was observed a handful of times. The antigen is not known. Trimming removed 3 bases at V and 1 base at J, with 8 bases between. The germline CDR1 and CDR2 sequences are SGHDT and YYEEEE. This CDR3 is 14 amino acids long. TCRdb re-called the 5' RACE reads through MiXCR, storing one row per CDR3 protein. The repertoire holds a few hundred thousand distinct CDR3 sequences, with over 15% as singletons. Study-level findings and limits: Ankylosing spondylitis blood appeared to be characterized by a TCR beta motif of 8 or 9 highly homologous variants. It was reported that disease-linked clones were significantly enriched in matched ankylosing spondylitis synovial fluid.

The chain uses TRBV5-6 and TRBJ1-5; D remains unclear. The TCR was taken from a male donor with ankylosing spondylitis or in good health (not recorded which). The sample taken for sequencing was blood, either unsorted or a sorted T cell fraction (not recorded which). For the CDR3, the DNA is TGTGCCAGCAGCTCGCGACAAAGCAATCAGCCCCAGCATTTT. Amino acid sequence: CASSSRQSNQPQHF.